The clone carrying this T cell receptor (beta chain) was seen more than once but under ten times. Its matching antigen is unknown. The data were obtained in a study of tumor-infiltrating lymphocytes in primary liver carcinoma. The study's findings and limits: The study found only about 7.5-24% of top clones in all five tumor regions.

Production of TCR beta cDNA used roughly 480 ng total RNA together with a constant-region primer. Researchers made the TCR beta libraries by running three nested multiplex PCR rounds with slightly modified ARM-PCR. For approximately 10 cycles apiece, the opening two PCR rounds ran with TRBV1-TRBV30 forward primers and a C-beta reverse primer. Each CDR3 protein is one row after TCRdb ran MiXCR on the multiplex PCR reads. The profile covers roughly 120,000 distinct CDR3 sequences, with around 64% appearing a single time and less than 10% taken by the ten largest. J gave up 5 bases and V 4 bases, and 5 bases lay outside the gene matches. The CDR3 has 14 amino acids. Germline-derived CDR1 and CDR2 are SGHRS and YFSETQ. Unsorted bulk tissue of roughly 19-30 mg yielded co-extracted RNA and DNA.

Sample: liver tumor tissue from sampling region 3. The subset: tumor region T3, left-lateral pole. The chain carries TRBV5-1 and TRBJ2-2; the match to TRBD2 covers 7 bases. The clonotype was recovered from a woman between 55 and 75 years old with primary liver carcinoma and hepatitis B virus infection. In DNA form, the CDR3 reads TGCGCCAGCAGCCGAAAGCGGGAAACCGGGGAGCTGTTTTTT. Translation: CASSRKRETGELFF.